A selection of T cell receptor beta chains follows, all from one sample in a study of T cell changes during pregnancy in multiple sclerosis. TCRdb's table, derived via immunoSEQ multiplex PCR, lists solely in-frame clones and lacks some. Here the sample spans around 50,000 clones, roughly 93% being singletons. The sequenced sample was CD8+ T cells from peripheral blood mononuclear cells, obtained in the second trimester of pregnancy. Every receptor here comes from a female donor with multiple sclerosis, enrolled in a pregnancy study. The CDR3 runs from the conserved cysteine through the conserved F or W. The order of the fields is J gene, V gene, D gene, clone size, CDR3 protein, CDR3 DNA. D genes are given only for firm matches. Part of the rows lack a size; the others show once, few, many or a class for expanded clones.

>TRBJ1-1|TRBV6-5|NA|NA
CASYQGGMNTEAFF
TGTGCCAGCTATCAAGGCGGAATGAACACTGAAGCTTTCTTT
>TRBJ2-7|TRBV5-1|TRBD1|NA
CASSLDRDRSYEQYF
TGCGCCAGCAGCTTGGATCGGGACAGGTCCTACGAGCAGTACTTC
>TRBJ2-7|TRBV27|NA|NA
CASSLSLLDSPYEQYF
TGTGCCAGCAGTTTATCGTTGTTGGACAGTCCCTACGAGCAGTACTTC
>TRBJ1-2|TRBV29-1|TRBD1|once
CSVDGTDKDYGYTF
TGCAGCGTCGATGGGACAGACAAGGATTATGGCTACACCTTC
>TRBJ1-5|TRBV27|TRBD1|once
CASSHWTGKIEKPQHF
TGTGCCAGCAGTCACTGGACAGGCAAAATCGAAAAGCCCCAGCATTTT
>TRBJ2-3|TRBV10-1|NA|NA
CASSEWRSTDTQYF
TGCGCCAGCAGTGAATGGCGGAGCACAGATACGCAGTATTTT
>TRBJ2-7|TRBV7-2|NA|NA
CASSLGASGFPYEQYF
TGTGCCAGCAGCTTAGGTGCGAGCGGTTTCCCTTACGAGCAGTACTTC
>TRBJ2-4|TRBV4-2|TRBD2|NA
CASSQAERGVAIAKNIQYF
TGTGCCAGCAGCCAAGCGGAGCGGGGGGTCGCAATAGCCAAAAACATTCAGTACTTC
>TRBJ2-1|TRBV5-1|TRBD1|NA
CASNDRAPYNEQFF
TGCGCCAGCAACGACAGGGCGCCCTACAATGAGCAGTTCTTC
>TRBJ2-2|TRBV5-4|TRBD2|NA
CASSSLAEMNTGELFF
TGTGCCAGCAGCTCCCTAGCGGAGATGAACACCGGGGAGCTGTTTTTT
>TRBJ1-3|TRBV4-3|NA|NA
CASSLAGSEASGNTIYF
TGCGCCAGCAGCCTCGCCGGGTCGGAAGCCTCTGGAAACACCATATATTTT
>TRBJ2-1|TRBV27|TRBD2|NA
CASSPGLAGVGEQFF
TGTGCCAGCAGTCCGGGACTAGCGGGAGTCGGTGAGCAGTTCTTC
>TRBJ2-1|TRBV4-2|NA|few
CASSQDGETESQFF
TGTGCCAGCAGCCAAGATGGTGAGACAGAGTCCCAGTTCTTC
>TRBJ1-1|TRBV19|TRBD1|NA
CASTPAGQGVNTEAFF
TGTGCCAGTACCCCCGCCGGACAGGGGGTGAACACTGAAGCTTTCTTT
>TRBJ2-1|TRBV9|TRBD1|NA
CASSLGTGVSEQFF
TGTGCCAGCAGCCTTGGGACAGGAGTATCTGAGCAGTTCTTC
>TRBJ2-7|TRBV25-1|TRBD2|NA
CASSEYAAGAYEQYF
TGTGCCAGCAGTGAATACGCTGCGGGAGCCTACGAGCAGTACTTC
>TRBJ2-7|TRBV7-9|TRBD2|NA
CASSLARGESYEQYF
TGTGCCAGCAGCTTAGCACGGGGGGAATCCTACGAGCAGTACTTC
>TRBJ2-2|TRBV4-1|TRBD2|NA
CASSQDRSGDYYTGELFF
TGCGCCAGCAGCCAAGATAGATCGGGGGACTATTACACCGGGGAGCTGTTTTTT
>TRBJ2-1|TRBV2|NA|NA
CASSDSGNEQFF
TGTGCCAGCAGTGACTCGGGCAATGAGCAGTTCTTC
>TRBJ1-2|TRBV4-3|NA|NA
CASSQERQSWIYGYTF
TGCGCCAGCAGCCAAGAGAGACAGTCCTGGATCTATGGCTACACCTTC
>TRBJ1-4|TRBV5-4|TRBD1|NA
CASSQSGQGVRKLFF
TGTGCCAGCAGCCAATCGGGACAGGGGGTGCGTAAACTGTTTTTT
>TRBJ1-1|TRBV28|NA|NA
CASSRGFGTEAFF
TGTGCCAGCAGCCGGGGGTTCGGCACTGAAGCTTTCTTT
>TRBJ2-3|TRBV7-3|TRBD2|NA
CASSLNGLSGGAGDTQYF
TGTGCCAGCAGCTTAAATGGGTTGAGCGGGGGGGCGGGAGATACGCAGTATTTT
>TRBJ1-3|TRBV15|NA|NA
CATSRDPGGGAGNTIYF
TGTGCCACCAGCAGAGATCCCGGCGGGGGGGCTGGAAACACCATATATTTT
>TRBJ2-1|TRBV27|TRBD2|NA
CASSLTGGGSYNEQFF
TGTGCCAGCAGCCTTACGGGGGGGGGATCCTACAATGAGCAGTTCTTC
>TRBJ2-3|TRBV28|TRBD2|NA
CASSARGASTDTQYF
TGTGCCAGCAGTGCGCGGGGGGCGAGCACAGATACGCAGTATTTT
>TRBJ2-1|TRBV20-1|TRBD2|NA
CSARGGEQFF
TGCAGTGCTAGGGGGGGGGAGCAGTTCTTC
>TRBJ2-7|TRBV4-3|NA|once
CASSPGHDWAYEQYF
TGCGCCAGCAGCCCAGGACACGATTGGGCCTACGAGCAGTACTTC
>TRBJ1-4|TRBV6-1|TRBD1|few
CASSAQGQGEATNEKLFF
TGTGCCAGCAGTGCCCAGGGACAGGGGGAGGCAACTAATGAAAAACTGTTTTTT
>TRBJ1-1|TRBV19|NA|NA
CASSIQVLTEAFF
TGTGCCAGTAGTATACAGGTGTTGACTGAAGCTTTCTTT
>TRBJ2-7|TRBV30|NA|NA
CAWIGQTLQEQYF
TGTGCCTGGATCGGACAGACCCTTCAGGAGCAGTACTTC
>TRBJ2-3|TRBV28|TRBD1|NA
CASSHRGQGDTQYF
TGTGCCAGCAGCCACAGGGGGCAGGGAGATACGCAGTATTTT
>TRBJ2-2|TRBV27|NA|NA
CASSGGLNTGELFF
TGTGCCAGCAGCGGGGGATTGAACACCGGGGAGCTGTTTTTT
>TRBJ2-6|TRBV13|TRBD2|NA
CASSLGLAGAGANVLTF
TGTGCCAGCAGCTTAGGGCTAGCGGGAGCTGGGGCCAACGTCCTGACTTTC
>TRBJ1-2|TRBV2|TRBD1|NA
CASKGTGLYGYTF
TGTGCCAGCAAGGGGACAGGGCTCTATGGCTACACCTTC
>TRBJ2-1|TRBV11-3|NA|NA
CASSLGGGGSPYNEQFF
TGTGCCAGCAGCTTAGGGGGAGGGGGTTCTCCCTACAATGAGCAGTTCTTC
>TRBJ2-3|TRBV7-9|TRBD2|NA
CASSLGGLAVSDTQYF
TGTGCCAGCAGCTTAGGAGGGCTAGCGGTCTCAGATACGCAGTATTTT
>TRBJ2-7|TRBV2|TRBD2|NA
CASSEAGGSIYEQYF
TGTGCCAGCAGTGAAGCTGGCGGGAGTATCTACGAGCAGTACTTC
>TRBJ2-7|TRBV10-2|TRBD2|NA
CASSELAGTYEQYF
TGCGCCAGCAGTGAACTAGCGGGGACCTACGAGCAGTACTTC
>TRBJ2-7|TRBV10-2|NA|NA
CASRRADSYEQYF
TGCGCCAGCAGGAGGGCGGATTCCTACGAGCAGTACTTC
>TRBJ1-2|TRBV4-3|NA|once
CASSQDPVYGYTF
TGCGCCAGCAGCCAAGATCCAGTCTATGGCTACACCTTC
>TRBJ2-1|TRBV2|NA|NA
CASRTYSEQFF
TGTGCCAGCAGAACCTATTCTGAGCAGTTCTTC
>TRBJ2-5|TRBV7-9|TRBD1|NA
CASSSKGQVEETQYF
TGTGCCAGCAGCTCAAAAGGACAGGTTGAGGAGACCCAGTACTTC
>TRBJ2-5|TRBV7-7|NA|NA
CASSLAPSETQYF
TGTGCCAGCAGCTTAGCCCCTTCCGAGACCCAGTACTTC
>TRBJ1-2|TRBV27|NA|NA
CASSPGLNYGYTF
TGTGCCAGCAGTCCCGGGTTAAACTATGGCTACACCTTC
>TRBJ1-2|TRBV15|NA|NA
CATSRDDAPSGGYTF
TGTGCCACCAGCAGAGATGATGCCCCCTCAGGAGGCTACACCTTC
>TRBJ2-3|TRBV6-1|NA|NA
CASREPKFGTDTQYF
TGTGCCAGCAGAGAGCCGAAGTTCGGCACAGATACGCAGTATTTT
>TRBJ2-1|TRBV27|NA|NA
CASRGMRGQFF
TGTGCCAGCCGGGGGATGAGGGGTCAGTTCTTC
>TRBJ2-2|TRBV13|NA|NA
CASNDGGLRLNTGELFF
TGTGCCAGCAACGATGGGGGACTCCGATTGAACACCGGGGAGCTGTTTTTT